A single sample is the source of the 30 T cell receptor beta chains below, sequenced in a study of shared clonotypes between healthy human individuals. Clones were sequenced by immunoSEQ multiplex PCR, and TCRdb holds only the in-frame ones, with some missing. The sample records roughly 1,000,000 clones, around three quarters being singletons. Material for sequencing was memory CD4+ T cells from PBMCs. Subset noted: CD45RA-negative fraction. These TCRs come from a man younger than 35 in good health. Some clones in this sample may be carry-over from other donors' samples.

J is TRBJ2-7 and V is TRBV27; tentatively, D is TRBD1 or TRBD2 (6 bases each). Trimming took off 7 bases at V and 2 bases at J, with 15 bases between the two ends. The germline V gene encodes CDR1 MNHEY and CDR2 SMNVEV (reference sequence). This CDR3 has 14 residues. In DNA, the CDR3 is TGTGCCAGCAAACGCCAGGAGGGGGCCTACGAGCAGTACTTC. Its translation: CASKRQEGAYEQYF.

This rearrangement joins TRBV28 to TRBJ2-5; D uncertain. V was pared by 0 bases and J by 5 bases, with 10 bases between. The CDR3 spans 14 residues. Germline loops: CDR1 MDHEN, CDR2 SYDVKM. The CDR3 DNA reads TGTGCCAGCAGTTTATGGGTCCCCTCGGAGACCCAGTACTTC. It specifies CASSLWVPSETQYF. Variable domain in full (rest from reference TRBV28 and TRBJ2-5): DVKVTQSSRYLVKRTGEKVFLECVQDMDHENMFWYRQDPGLGLRLIYFSYDVKMKEKGDIPEGYSVSREKKERFSLILESASTNQTSMYLCASSLWVPSETQYFGPGTRLLVL.

This clone was counted between two and nine times. The chain carries TRBV6-1 and TRBJ2-2; possible D gene TRBD1, 5 bases. The germline CDR1 and CDR2 sequences are MNHNS and SASEGT. With 5 bases removed from V and 6 bases from J, the gap between germline ends came to 10 bases. The CDR3 totals 13 residues. CDR3 bases: TGTGCCAGCAGTCCTGACAGAGCCGGGGAGCTGTTTTTT. Its translation is CASSPDRAGELFF.

The V call is TRBV20-1, the J call TRBJ2-7, with D perhaps matching TRBD2 (5 bases). Germline CDR1 and CDR2: DFQATT and SNEGSKA (reference sequence). The CDR3 runs 11 residues. V was shortened by 8 bases and J by 5 bases, with 13 bases between the two germline ends. CDR3 coding DNA: TGCAGTCCCCCTGGAGCGGACGAGCAGTACTTC. Translated, it gives CSPPGADEQYF.

This chain joins TRBV11-3 and TRBJ2-1; 13 bases are shared with TRBD2. The CDR3 loop spans 16 amino acids. V shed 1 base and J 9 bases; nucleotides not matched to a gene: 6. CDR1 SGHNT and CDR2 YENEEA come from the germline V gene. The CDR3 DNA is TGTGCCAGCAGCTTAGGGACTAGCGGGAGAATAGGTGAGCAGTTCTTC. The encoded protein is CASSLGTSGRIGEQFF.

V usage is TRBV9 and J usage is TRBJ1-3; D perhaps matches TRBD1 (5 bases). Germline V CDR1 and CDR2: SGDLS, YYNGEE. The ends were cut back, 0 bases at V and 0 bases at J, with 7 bases in the middle. This CDR3 has 15 amino acids. DNA of the CDR3: TGTGCCAGCAGCGTAGGAGGGGCCTCTGGAAACACCATATATTTT. Its translation is CASSVGGASGNTIYF.

About this clone itself: The sample holds other DNA sequences that translate to the same CDR3. The genes are TRBV5-1 and TRBJ1-2; tentative D call: TRBD1 (6 bases). CDR1 SGHRS and CDR2 YFSETQ come from the germline V gene. The CDR3 is 14 residues long. The V end was cut by 0 bases, the J end by 2 bases, with 8 bases between. CDR3 region: CASSLGGQNYGYTF. The CDR3, as DNA: TGCGCCAGCAGCTTGGGCGGACAGAACTATGGCTACACCTTC.

The chain is built from TRBV7-9 and TRBJ2-5; TRBD2 might be the D (6 bases). Deletions cut 0 bases from V and 0 bases from J, with 14 bases between. Germline CDR1 is SEHNR and CDR2 is FQNEAQ (reference sequence). The CDR3 sequence is 17 residues long. The CDR3 protein is CASSLAYVSGDQETQYF. CDR3 DNA: TGTGCCAGCAGCTTAGCCTATGTTAGCGGAGACCAAGAGACCCAGTACTTC.

V is TRBV7-2 and J is TRBJ1-3, with a weak D call TRBD1 (5 bases). Germline values: CDR1 SGHTA, CDR2 FQGNSA. CDR3 size: 13 residues. The germline V and J ends were trimmed by 6 bases and 1 base, with 7 bases remaining between them. CDR3 sequence: CASRGGSGNTIYF. The CDR3 DNA is TGTGCCAGCAGGGGGGGATCTGGAAACACCATATATTTT.

The CDR3 DNA reads TGTGCCAGTAGTTCCGGGACAGGGACAACTTATCAGCCCCAGCATTTT. Amino acids: CASSSGTGTTYQPQHF. The rearrangement uses TRBV19 and TRBJ1-5; 9 nucleotides match TRBD1. This CDR3 has 16 amino acids. The germline CDR1 and CDR2 sequences are LNHDA and SQIVND (reference sequence). V lost 5 bases, J lost 5 bases, and 10 bases stayed unmatched.

Remarks on this clone: This clone may be a read error of a much larger clone one base away. This chain links TRBV5-6 with TRBJ2-1, with a tentative D call TRBD1 (5 bases). The V end was cut by 5 bases, the J end by 7 bases, with 13 bases between. Looked up from germline, CDR1 is SGHDT and CDR2 is YYEEEE. This CDR3 has 13 residues. The CDR3, as DNA: TGTGCCAGCAGGTCGATGGACACTAATGAGCAGTTCTTC. This sequence encodes CASRSMDTNEQFF.

V and J are TRBV5-1 and TRBJ1-3; TRBD1 aligns across 7 bases. The CDR3 covers 15 residues. J was trimmed by 0 bases and V by 6 bases; bases with no gene match: 6. CDR1 and CDR2 (germline): SGHRS, YFSETQ. The DNA for the CDR3 is TGCGCCAGCACCAGGGACAGCCGCTCTGGAAACACCATATATTTT. This codes for CASTRDSRSGNTIYF.

V is TRBV5-1 and J is TRBJ2-7, with D perhaps TRBD1 (5 bases). V shed 0 bases and J shed 4 bases, with 14 bases lying between them. This CDR3 is 15 amino acids long. Per germline, CDR1 SGHRS and CDR2 YFSETQ. CDR3 bases: TGCGCCAGCAGCTTGGGCGGTCAGGGTGGATACGAGCAGTACTTC. Its protein product is CASSLGGQGGYEQYF.

The genes are TRBV11-2 and TRBJ2-7; tentative D call: TRBD1 (6 bases). The V gene's germline CDR1 is SGHAT and CDR2 FQNNGV. CDR3 length: 15 amino acids. V dropped 5 bases and J dropped 6 bases, with 20 bases sitting between them. The CDR3 coding sequence is TGTGCCAGCAGCGCCTCGACGGGACAACCCAGCGAGCAGTACTTC. This codes for CASSASTGQPSEQYF.

V is TRBV5-4 and J is TRBJ2-5, with a tentative D call TRBD2 (6 bases). This CDR3 region has 16 residues. Trimming took 4 bases from V and 2 from J, leaving 18 bases between them. Germline V gene sequence: CDR1 SGHNT, CDR2 YYREEE (reference sequence). CDR3 DNA sequence: TGTGCCAGCAGCACAGGTGGAGGGTTCCTGCAAGAGACCCAGTACTTC. Its translation is CASSTGGGFLQETQYF.

This clone has just one count. This chain links TRBV2 with TRBJ1-2; a weak D match, TRBD1 (5 bases). This CDR3 contains 14 residues. Trimming took off 10 bases at V and 2 bases at J, with 17 bases between the two ends. Germline-derived CDR1 and CDR2 are SNHLY and FYNNEI. CDR3 protein: CATRSGRRNYGYTF. The CDR3 DNA sequence: TGTGCCACCCGATCAGGGCGTCGGAACTATGGCTACACCTTC.

This clone was counted a single time. Other DNA sequences of this sample code for an identical CDR3. V is TRBV28 and J is TRBJ1-5; D perhaps matches TRBD1 (6 bases). The CDR3 extends over 14 amino acids. Germline lookup yields CDR1 MDHEN and CDR2 SYDVKM. With 2 bases removed from V and 5 bases from J, the gap between germline ends came to 10 bases. This CDR3 is CASSLSQGHQPQHF. CDR3 bases: TGTGCCAGCAGTTTAAGCCAGGGGCATCAGCCCCAGCATTTT.

A few counts support this clone. This chain links TRBV6-5 with TRBJ2-7, with D tentatively TRBD1 (6 bases). Germline lookup yields CDR1 MNHEY and CDR2 SVGAGI. CDR3 size: 11 residues. With 7 bases removed from V and 6 bases from J, the gap between germline ends came to 10 bases. This CDR3 reads CASNQGTEQYF. The CDR3 nucleotides are TGTGCCAGCAATCAGGGGACCGAGCAGTACTTC.

This clone has more than one count but fewer than ten. V usage is TRBV7-6 and J usage is TRBJ2-7, with D perhaps matching TRBD1 or TRBD2 (7 bases each). With 4 bases removed from V and 3 bases from J, the gap between germline ends came to 19 bases. The germline CDR1 and CDR2 sequences are SGHVS and FNYEAQ. This CDR3 spans 16 amino acids. The CDR3 DNA reads as TGTGCCAGCAGCTCGGTTTTCAAGCGGGACAGCTACGAGCAGTACTTC. Translated: CASSSVFKRDSYEQYF.

The chain has TRBV7-6 and TRBJ2-1; 9 bases match TRBD1. Germline CDR1 is SGHVS and CDR2 is FNYEAQ. The CDR3 is 15 amino acids. The V gene end was trimmed by 4 bases and the J gene end by 7 bases; junction bases not matched to a gene: 8. The DNA of the CDR3 is TGTGCCAGCAGCTCGGACAGGGGCCACGGTAATGAGCAGTTCTTC. Residues: CASSSDRGHGNEQFF.

The V gene is TRBV28, the J gene TRBJ2-7, with 9 bases aligning to TRBD1. V was clipped by 5 bases and J by 4 bases; unmatched bases: 9. Germline CDR1 MDHEN, CDR2 SYDVKM. The length of the CDR3 is 15 residues. The CDR3 reads CASSLPGQGFYEQYF. CDR3 coding DNA: TGTGCCAGCAGTCTACCGGGACAGGGATTTTACGAGCAGTACTTC.

Details on this clone: A far more abundant clone sits one base away, making this likely a read error. The conserved final phenylalanine or tryptophan is absent from the CDR3, which likely points to a read error. This chain uses TRBV4-1 with TRBJ2-7; 7 positions agree with TRBD1. The CDR3 totals 14 residues. The V and J ends lost 1 base and 2 bases, in that order; junction bases with no gene match: 2. The V gene's germline CDR1 is MGHRA and CDR2 YSYEKL. This CDR3 reads CASSQGTGPYEQYL. CDR3 in DNA: TGCGCCAGCAGCCAAGGGACAGGTCCCTACGAGCAGTACCTC.

The count of this clone is one. This may arise from a read error, as a much more abundant clone is one base away. V usage is TRBV5-8 and J usage is TRBJ1-5; D not certain. Germline V CDR1 and CDR2: SGHTS, YDEGEE. V lost 0 bases and J 5 bases, leaving 6 bases between the germline ends. The CDR3 sequence is 13 residues long. The DNA for the CDR3 is TGTGCCAGCAGCTTGGGGCCAGATCAGCCCCAGCATTTT. This encodes CASSLGPDQPQHF.

The V gene is TRBV28, the J gene TRBJ2-2, with 11 nucleotides matching TRBD2. V gave up 6 bases and J gave up 3 bases; unmatched junction bases: 12. CDR3 length equals 18 residues. Looked up from germline, CDR1 is MDHEN and CDR2 is SYDVKM. The chain's CDR3 is CASSPGLAALGDTGELFF. The CDR3 DNA reads as TGTGCCAGCAGCCCGGGACTAGCGGCCTTAGGGGACACCGGGGAGCTGTTTTTT.

J is TRBJ2-5 and V is TRBV5-4, with 7 bases aligning to TRBD2. Germline lookup yields CDR1 SGHNT and CDR2 YYREEE (reference sequence). The CDR3 spans 13 residues. V shed 7 bases and J 1 base; nucleotides not matched to a gene: 4. In DNA form, the CDR3 reads TGTGCCAGCGGGGGGGACGGCCAAGAGACCCAGTACTTC. Encoded protein: CASGGDGQETQYF.

This clone was detected ten times or more. The chain uses TRBV7-9 and TRBJ2-3; D might be TRBD1 or TRBD2, each matching 5 bases. Germline loops: CDR1 SEHNR, CDR2 FQNEAQ (reference sequence). With 3 bases removed from V and 1 base from J, the gap between germline ends came to 20 bases. The CDR3 totals 18 residues. The chain's CDR3 is CASSFRPGPGPGTDTQYF. The CDR3 region has the DNA TGTGCCAGCAGCTTCCGGCCGGGACCGGGTCCTGGCACAGATACGCAGTATTTT. The entire variable domain, with the rest obtained from reference TRBV7-9 and TRBJ2-3, is as follows: DTGVSQNPRHKITKRGQNVTFRCDPISEHNRLYWYRQTLGQGPEFLTYFQNEAQLEKSRLLSDRFSAERPKGSFSTLEIQRTEQGDSAMYLCASSFRPGPGPGTDTQYFGPGTRLTVL.

With respect to this clone: In the same sample, other DNA sequences code for this CDR3. The chain has TRBV29-1 and TRBJ1-1; no firm D call. The germline V and J ends were trimmed by 3 bases and 1 base, with 6 bases remaining between them. This CDR3 has 12 residues. From germline, CDR1 is SQVTM and CDR2 ANQGSEA. CDR3 protein: CSVDRGNTEAFF. CDR3 bases: TGCAGCGTTGATCGGGGGAACACTGAAGCTTTCTTT.

The chain is built from TRBV7-2 and TRBJ2-7; maybe TRBD2 (5 bases). Germline loops: CDR1 SGHTA, CDR2 FQGNSA. Trimming pared 1 base from V and 3 bases from J, leaving 13 bases between. The CDR3 spans 15 residues. CDR3: CASSLVGGPNYEQYF. The CDR3 nucleotides read TGTGCCAGCAGCTTAGTCGGCGGGCCCAACTACGAGCAGTACTTC.

Here the CDR3 reads CASKFDRANTGELFF. The DNA of the CDR3 is TGTGCCAGCAAATTTGACAGGGCGAACACCGGGGAGCTGTTTTTT. This chain connects TRBV6-1 to TRBJ2-2, with 7 bases that match TRBD1. Germline values: CDR1 MNHNS, CDR2 SASEGT. The CDR3 is 15 amino acids. Unmatched junction bases numbered 5, after V lost 7 bases and J lost 0 bases.

This sequence joins TRBV6-5 and TRBJ1-1, with a tentative D call TRBD1 (5 bases). CDR1 and CDR2 (germline): MNHEY, SVGAGI. V lost 6 bases and J lost 5, with 10 bases in between. The CDR3 loop spans 12 amino acids. This CDR3 reads CASSPGGTEAFF. CDR3 bases: TGTGCCAGCAGCCCCGGGGGGACTGAAGCTTTCTTT.